Below, 22 T cell receptor beta chains from the same sample are listed, as sequenced in a study of cytotoxic CD8 clonotypes in ibrutinib-treated CLL (dated by TCRdb to the early 2020s). The library was produced with the immunoSEQ multiplex PCR assay. This immuneACCESS table, as held by TCRdb, lists in-frame sequences with V and J called but not all clones. Of the missing ones, under half trace to an unresolved V gene in checked studies; the others have no known cause. The sample records roughly 52,000 clones, approximately 53% of which are singletons. The top ten clonotypes cover less than 35% of the sample. This specimen's time point label, interpreted: more than 10 months on ibrutinib. This material consisted of PBMCs, taken after 12 months of ibrutinib treatment. These receptor sequences come from a human donor with chronic lymphocytic leukemia.

This clone was counted a few times. The rearrangement uses TRBV5-6 and TRBJ2-7; TRBD1 matches 7 bases. With 1 base clipped from V and 6 bases from J, the junction kept 7 bases outside the gene matches. The CDR3 loop spans 14 amino acids. Germline assignment: CDR1 SGHDT and CDR2 YYEEEE. CDR3 in amino acids: CASSLRQGFSEQYF. The DNA of the CDR3 is TGTGCCAGCAGCTTGAGACAGGGCTTCTCCGAGCAGTACTTC. The full variable domain, with the rest looked up from reference TRBV5-6 and TRBJ2-7, is DAGVTQSPTHLIKTRGQQVTLRCSPKSGHDTVSWYQQALGQGPQFIFQYYEEEERQRGNFPDRFSGHQFPNYSSELNVNALLLGDSALYLCASSLRQGFSEQYFGPGTRLTVT.

This clone was observed a single time. The rearrangement uses TRBV7-8 and TRBJ2-2; 7 bases map to TRBD2. Germline values: CDR1 SGHVS, CDR2 FQNEAQ. V shed 1 base, J shed 4 bases, and the junction held 6 bases outside the gene matches. This CDR3 contains 16 residues. In nucleotides, the CDR3 is TGTGCCAGCAGCTTAGGGGGGAGGGTCGGCACCGGGGAGCTGTTTTTT. Its protein is CASSLGGRVGTGELFF. Full variable domain (outside the CDR3, taken from reference TRBV7-8 and TRBJ2-2): GAGVSQSPRYKVAKRGQDVALRCDPISGHVSLFWYQQALGQGPEFLTYFQNEAQLDKSGLPSDRFFAERPEGSVSTLKIQRTQQEDSAVYLCASSLGGRVGTGELFFGEGSRLTVL.

The chain joins TRBV18 to TRBJ1-2; D might be TRBD1 (5 bases). CDR1 is KGHSH and CDR2 is LQKENI in the germline V gene. V shed 2 bases and J shed 8 bases, with 12 bases lying between them. The CDR3 length is 13 residues. CDR3 sequence: CASSPRQGEGYTF. The CDR3 DNA sequence: TGTGCCAGCTCACCAAGGCAGGGAGAAGGCTACACCTTC.

This rearrangement joins TRBV7-9 to TRBJ2-7; D is unclear. Trimming took 2 bases from V and 3 from J, leaving 8 bases between them. The CDR3 totals 13 residues. CDR1 is SEHNR, CDR2 FQNEAQ, per germline (reference sequence). The CDR3 DNA sequence: TGTGCCAGCAGCTTACAAGCTTACTACGAGCAGTACTTC. Translating it yields CASSLQAYYEQYF. Using reference TRBV7-9 and TRBJ2-7 for the parts outside the CDR3, the full variable domain is DTGVSQNPRHKITKRGQNVTFRCDPISEHNRLYWYRQTLGQGPEFLTYFQNEAQLEKSRLLSDRFSAERPKGSFSTLEIQRTEQGDSAMYLCASSLQAYYEQYFGPGTRLTVT.

The chain employs TRBV29-1 and TRBJ1-1, with D perhaps TRBD1 (5 bases). V lost 2 bases and J lost 5, with 15 bases in between. The CDR3 length is 14 residues. In germline, CDR1 is SQVTM, CDR2 ANQGSEA. The CDR3: CSVERGIGATEAFF. CDR3 DNA: TGCAGCGTTGAACGGGGGATTGGAGCAACTGAAGCTTTCTTT.

The table lists this clone with a few counts. The rearrangement links TRBV30 to TRBJ1-3; D is ambiguous. Germline lookup yields CDR1 GTSNPN and CDR2 SVGIG (reference sequence). V was clipped by 2 bases and J by 0 bases, with 5 bases between them. The CDR3 has 13 amino acids. CDR3 bases: TGTGCCTGGAGTAGAGGCTCTGGAAACACCATATATTTT. Its protein product is CAWSRGSGNTIYF.

The table lists this clone with many counts. This chain joins TRBV28 and TRBJ2-7; D possibly corresponds to TRBD1 (5 bases). The V end was cut by 6 bases, the J end by 7 bases, with 13 bases between. Germline V gene data show CDR1 as MDHEN and CDR2 as SYDVKM. This CDR3 is 12 amino acids long. The CDR3 is CASRTSGNEQYF. DNA of the CDR3: TGTGCCAGCAGAACCTCAGGGAATGAGCAGTACTTC. The entire variable domain, with the rest obtained from reference TRBV28 and TRBJ2-7, is as follows: DVKVTQSSRYLVKRTGEKVFLECVQDMDHENMFWYRQDPGLGLRLIYFSYDVKMKEKGDIPEGYSVSREKKERFSLILESASTNQTSMYLCASRTSGNEQYFGPGTRLTVT.

The chain links TRBV2 to TRBJ2-7; maybe TRBD2 (6 bases). V lost 7 bases to trimming and J lost 1 base, with 17 bases between them. The CDR3 spans 15 residues. The germline CDR1 and CDR2 sequences are SNHLY and FYNNEI. The CDR3 loop is CASNPGLARSYEQYF. The DNA of the CDR3 is TGTGCCAGCAACCCCGGGCTAGCGCGATCCTACGAGCAGTACTTC.

V usage is TRBV5-5 and J usage is TRBJ1-2; no clear D gene. In germline, CDR1 is SGHKS, CDR2 YYEKEE (reference sequence). The CDR3 has 13 amino acids. V gave up 5 bases and J gave up 4 bases, with 12 bases separating them. The CDR3 region is CASSITGFYGYTF. The DNA of the CDR3 is TGTGCCAGCAGTATTACCGGGTTCTATGGCTACACCTTC.

J is TRBJ1-1 and V is TRBV7-2; D unclear. Trimming pared 1 base from V and 0 bases from J, leaving 6 bases between. Germline V gives CDR1 SGHTA, CDR2 FQGNSA. This CDR3 has 14 amino acids. The CDR3 is CASSLEQMNTEAFF. In DNA form, the CDR3 reads TGTGCCAGCAGCTTAGAGCAGATGAACACTGAAGCTTTCTTT.

This clone was observed a handful of times. The chain has TRBV2 and TRBJ2-1; 7 bases are shared with TRBD1. Germline-derived CDR1 and CDR2 are SNHLY and FYNNEI. The V segment lost 2 bases and the J segment 0 bases; nucleotides outside the gene matches: 13. The CDR3 length is 19 residues. The CDR3 is CASSESRGWADHSYNEQFF. The CDR3 DNA sequence: TGTGCCAGCAGTGAATCCAGGGGGTGGGCGGATCACTCCTACAATGAGCAGTTCTTC.

The rearrangement links TRBV9 to TRBJ1-2, with 7 bases fitting TRBD1. CDR3 size: 15 residues. Germline V gene data show CDR1 as SGDLS and CDR2 as YYNGEE. Unmatched junction bases numbered 7, after V lost 3 bases and J lost 2 bases. CDR3 nucleotides: TGTGCCAGCAGCGAAAGACAGGGAGGGAACTATGGCTACACCTTC. Amino acids: CASSERQGGNYGYTF.

A single count supports this clone. This chain links TRBV28 with TRBJ2-5; possibly TRBD1 or TRBD2 for D (5 bases each). The J call may not be correct, given that the DNA end is closer to TRBJ2-7. CDR3 length: 16 residues. Germline lookup yields CDR1 MDHEN and CDR2 SYDVKM. The CDR3 DNA sequence: TGTGCCAGCAATATTTCTCCCCCCGGGGCCTTCTACGAGCAGTACTTC. Protein sequence: CASNISPPGAFYEQYF.

The J gene is TRBJ2-2, the V gene TRBV5-1; TRBD2 aligns across 11 bases. V was clipped by 4 bases and J by 6 bases; unmatched bases: 14. The CDR3 runs 18 residues. The V gene's germline CDR1 is SGHRS and CDR2 YFSETQ. The chain's CDR3 is CASSTESSGRMVSGELFF. For the CDR3, the DNA is TGCGCCAGCAGCACCGAGTCTAGCGGGAGGATGGTTTCCGGGGAGCTGTTTTTT.

This rearrangement joins TRBV2 to TRBJ1-6, with TRBD1 as a possible D gene (6 bases). The CDR3 extends over 14 amino acids. The V gene lost 2 bases and the J gene lost 8 bases, with 10 bases spanning the gap. Germline V gene data show CDR1 as SNHLY and CDR2 as FYNNEI. The CDR3 loop reads CASSEIGGYSPLHF. The CDR3 DNA follows: TGTGCCAGCAGTGAAATTGGGGGCTATTCACCCCTCCACTTT.

This clone was seen a few times. The V and J genes are TRBV27 and TRBJ2-1; 9 bases fit TRBD2. The CDR3 has 14 residues. CDR1 is MNHEY, CDR2 SMNVEV, per germline (reference sequence). Germline trimming cut 1 base from V and 7 bases from J; bases unmatched to any gene: 2. The chain's CDR3 is CASSLWLAGNEQFF. CDR3 DNA sequence: TGTGCCAGCAGTTTATGGCTAGCGGGGAATGAGCAGTTCTTC.

The chain combines TRBV10-3 with TRBJ1-1, with D tentatively TRBD1 (5 bases). The V gene lost 1 base and the J gene lost 8 bases, with 14 bases spanning the gap. The CDR3 covers 14 residues. CDR1 ENHRY and CDR2 SYGVKD come from the germline V gene. CDR3 region: CAISEFTGGPEAFF. CDR3 sequence (DNA): TGTGCCATCAGTGAGTTTACAGGCGGCCCGGAAGCTTTCTTT.

The chain employs TRBV11-2 and TRBJ2-7, with D uncertain. CDR1 is SGHAT and CDR2 is FQNNGV in the germline V gene. This CDR3 comprises 12 residues. V was clipped by 0 bases and J by 10 bases, with 10 bases between them. The CDR3 region is CASSLEGASQYF. The CDR3 DNA reads as TGTGCCAGCAGCTTAGAGGGTGCGAGTCAGTACTTC. Complete variable domain (other parts from reference TRBV11-2 and TRBJ2-7): EAGVAQSPRYKIIEKRQSVAFWCNPISGHATLYWYQQILGQGPKLLIQFQNNGVVDDSQLPKDRFSAERLKGVDSTLKIQPAKLEDSAVYLCASSLEGASQYFGPGTRLTVT.

This clone showed up just a few times. The chain carries TRBV18 and TRBJ1-1; 7 nucleotides agree with TRBD1. CDR1 is KGHSH and CDR2 is LQKENI in the germline V gene. The CDR3 has 13 residues. V was pared by 5 bases and J by 3 bases, with 3 bases of the junction left unmatched. In nucleotides, the CDR3 is TGTGCCAGCTCAGGACAGGACGACACTGAAGCTTTCTTT. It is translated as CASSGQDDTEAFF.

On this clone itself: The likely explanation is a read error, given a far larger clone one base away. Here the CDR3 reads CVSSLYRGGNQPQHF. The DNA of the CDR3 is TGTGTCAGCAGTTTATACAGGGGAGGCAATCAGCCCCAGCATTTT. The chain has TRBV27 and TRBJ1-5; TRBD1 matches 7 bases. Per the germline V gene, CDR1 is MNHEY and CDR2 is SMNVEV (reference sequence). The CDR3 contains 15 residues.

This chain uses TRBV9 with TRBJ2-3; D is possibly TRBD1 (6 bases). V gave up 4 bases and J gave up 2 bases, with 17 bases separating them. The germline gives CDR1 SGDLS, CDR2 YYNGEE. This CDR3 has 16 residues. This chain's CDR3 is CASSPRGTRATDTQYF. For the CDR3, the DNA is TGTGCCAGCAGCCCACGTGGGACAAGGGCCACAGATACGCAGTATTTT. Full variable domain (missing parts from reference TRBV9 and TRBJ2-3): DSGVTQTPKHLITATGQRVTLRCSPRSGDLSVYWYQQSLDQGLQFLIQYYNGEERAKGNILERFSAQQFPDLHSELNLSSLELGDSALYFCASSPRGTRATDTQYFGPGTRLTVL.

The chain combines TRBV6-6 with TRBJ2-5; the D gene is possibly TRBD1 (5 bases). V was shortened by 8 bases and J by 1 base, with 14 bases between the two germline ends. The CDR3 sequence is 14 residues long. Germline values: CDR1 MNHNY, CDR2 SVGAGI (reference sequence). DNA of the CDR3: TGTGCCAGCCGCGGTGGTAGGGGCCAAGAGACCCAGTACTTC. Its protein product is CASRGGRGQETQYF.